The TCR beta chain described here comes from a study of T cells of healthy individuals. TCRdb redid the calling of the 5' RACE reads with MiXCR, one entry per CDR3 protein. The data contain some 100,000 distinct CDR3 sequences, 15% to 20% of them seen just once; the ten biggest clones take up 6.2%. V was pared by 5 bases and J by 7 bases, with 15 bases between. The CDR3 extends over 14 amino acids. The V gene's germline CDR1 is MNHEY and CDR2 SVGEGT. The sequence derives from a human donor in good health. V is TRBV6-2 or TRBV6-3 and J is TRBJ1-5; no reliable D call. In DNA, the CDR3 is TGTGCCAGCAGTCAGACCAACAGCGGCCAGCCCCAGCATTTT. Translation gives CASSQTNSGQPQHF.